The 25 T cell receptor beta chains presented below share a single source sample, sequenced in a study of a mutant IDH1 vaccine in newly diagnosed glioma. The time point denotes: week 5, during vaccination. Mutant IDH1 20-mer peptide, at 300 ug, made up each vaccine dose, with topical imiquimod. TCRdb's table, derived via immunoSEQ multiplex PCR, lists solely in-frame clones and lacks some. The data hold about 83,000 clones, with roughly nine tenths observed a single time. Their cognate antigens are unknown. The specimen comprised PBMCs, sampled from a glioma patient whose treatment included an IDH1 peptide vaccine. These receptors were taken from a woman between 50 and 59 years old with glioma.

The CDR3 spells CASSKGSGRNTGELFF. The DNA for the CDR3 is TGCGCCAGCAGCAAAGGAAGCGGGAGAAACACCGGGGAGCTGTTTTTT. This rearrangement joins TRBV5-1 to TRBJ2-2, with TRBD2 matching 8 bases. The CDR3 spans 16 residues. Germline V gene sequence: CDR1 SGHRS, CDR2 YFSETQ. V lost 4 bases and J lost 2; bases outside the gene matches: 7.

CDR3 region: CASSPESGSPSYGYTF. The CDR3 DNA is TGTGCCAGCTCACCGGAGTCAGGGTCCCCTAGCTATGGCTACACCTTC. The chain combines TRBV18 with TRBJ1-2, with D perhaps TRBD1 (5 bases). CDR3 size: 16 residues. Germline V gene sequence: CDR1 KGHSH, CDR2 LQKENI. Trimming removed 3 bases from V and 4 bases from J, with 18 bases in between.

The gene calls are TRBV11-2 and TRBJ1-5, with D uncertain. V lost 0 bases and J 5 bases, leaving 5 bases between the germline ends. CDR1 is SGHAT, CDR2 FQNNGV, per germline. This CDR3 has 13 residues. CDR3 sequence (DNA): TGTGCCAGCAGCTTAGATCCAGATCAGCCCCAGCATTTT. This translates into CASSLDPDQPQHF. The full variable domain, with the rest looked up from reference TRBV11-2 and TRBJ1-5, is EAGVAQSPRYKIIEKRQSVAFWCNPISGHATLYWYQQILGQGPKLLIQFQNNGVVDDSQLPKDRFSAERLKGVDSTLKIQPAKLEDSAVYLCASSLDPDQPQHFGDGTRLSIL.

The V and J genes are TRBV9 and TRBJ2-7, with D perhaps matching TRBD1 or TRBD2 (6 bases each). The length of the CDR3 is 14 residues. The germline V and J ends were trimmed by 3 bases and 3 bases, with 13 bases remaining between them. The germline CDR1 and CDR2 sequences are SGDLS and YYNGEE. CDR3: CASSADYRDYEQYF. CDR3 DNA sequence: TGTGCCAGCAGCGCGGACTACAGGGACTACGAGCAGTACTTC.

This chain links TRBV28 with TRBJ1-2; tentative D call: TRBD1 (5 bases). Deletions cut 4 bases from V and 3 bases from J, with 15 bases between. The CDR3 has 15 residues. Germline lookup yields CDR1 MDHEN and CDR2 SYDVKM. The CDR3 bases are TGTGCCAGCAGTTCGGCAGACGACAGATACTATGGCTACACCTTC. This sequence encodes CASSSADDRYYGYTF.

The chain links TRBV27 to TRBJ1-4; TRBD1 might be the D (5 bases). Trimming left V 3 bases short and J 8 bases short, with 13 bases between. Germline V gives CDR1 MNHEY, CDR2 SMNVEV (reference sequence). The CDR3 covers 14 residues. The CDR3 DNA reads TGTGCCAGCAGTTTTATGGCAGGGAGCGAAAAACTGTTTTTT. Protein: CASSFMAGSEKLFF.

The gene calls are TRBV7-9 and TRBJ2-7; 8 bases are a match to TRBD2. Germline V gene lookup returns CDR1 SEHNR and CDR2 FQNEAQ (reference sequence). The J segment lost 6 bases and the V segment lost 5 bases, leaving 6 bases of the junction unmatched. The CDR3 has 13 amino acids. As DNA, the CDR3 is TGTGCCAGCAGCAGCGGACTAGCCGGCGAGCAGTACTTC. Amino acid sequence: CASSSGLAGEQYF.

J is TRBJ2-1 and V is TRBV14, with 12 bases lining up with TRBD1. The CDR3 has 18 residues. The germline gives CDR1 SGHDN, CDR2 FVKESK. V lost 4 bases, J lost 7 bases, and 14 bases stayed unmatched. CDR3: CASSPYQGRDRGLNEQFF. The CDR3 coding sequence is TGTGCCAGCAGCCCGTACCAGGGACGGGACAGGGGGCTGAATGAGCAGTTCTTC.

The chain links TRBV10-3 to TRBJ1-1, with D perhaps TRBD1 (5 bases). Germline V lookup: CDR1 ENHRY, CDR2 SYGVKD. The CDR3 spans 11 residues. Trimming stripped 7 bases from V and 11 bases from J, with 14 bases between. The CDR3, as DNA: TGTGCCATCACCGATGGGGGGGAGGCTTTCTTT. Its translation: CAITDGGEAFF.

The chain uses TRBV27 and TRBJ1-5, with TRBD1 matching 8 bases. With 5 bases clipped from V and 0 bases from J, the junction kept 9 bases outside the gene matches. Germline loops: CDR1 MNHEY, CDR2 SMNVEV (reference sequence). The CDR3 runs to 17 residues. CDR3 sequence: CASSVLGTGSSNQPQHF. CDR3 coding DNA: TGTGCCAGCAGTGTCCTCGGGACAGGCAGTAGCAATCAGCCCCAGCATTTT.

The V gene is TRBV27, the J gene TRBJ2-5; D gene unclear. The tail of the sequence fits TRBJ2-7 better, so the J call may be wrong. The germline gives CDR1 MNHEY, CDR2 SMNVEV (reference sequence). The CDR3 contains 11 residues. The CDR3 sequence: CASSSRYEQYF. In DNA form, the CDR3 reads TGTGCCAGCAGCTCCCGATACGAGCAGTACTTC.

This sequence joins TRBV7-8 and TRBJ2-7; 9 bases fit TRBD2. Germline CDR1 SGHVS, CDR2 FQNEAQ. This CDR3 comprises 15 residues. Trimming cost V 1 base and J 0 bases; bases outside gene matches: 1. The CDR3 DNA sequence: TGTGCCAGCAGCTTAGAAGCGGGAGGCTCCTACGAGCAGTACTTC. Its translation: CASSLEAGGSYEQYF.

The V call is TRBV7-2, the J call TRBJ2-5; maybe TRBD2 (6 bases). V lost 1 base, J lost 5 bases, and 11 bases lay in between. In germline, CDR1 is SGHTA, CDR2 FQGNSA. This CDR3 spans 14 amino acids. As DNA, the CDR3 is TGTGCCAGCAGCTTAGTGGCGGGATTTGAGACCCAGTACTTC. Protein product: CASSLVAGFETQYF.

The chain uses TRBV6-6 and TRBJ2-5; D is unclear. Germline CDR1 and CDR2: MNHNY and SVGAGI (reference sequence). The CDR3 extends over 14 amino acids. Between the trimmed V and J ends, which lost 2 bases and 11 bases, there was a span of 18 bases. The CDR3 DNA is TGTGCCAGCAGTTACGCAGGCAGCGTTGATATGCAGTACTTC. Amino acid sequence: CASSYAGSVDMQYF.

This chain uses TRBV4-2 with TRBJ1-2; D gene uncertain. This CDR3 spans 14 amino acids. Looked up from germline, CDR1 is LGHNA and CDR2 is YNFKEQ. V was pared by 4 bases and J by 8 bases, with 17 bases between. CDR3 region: CASSPWTEERGYTF. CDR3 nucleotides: TGTGCCAGCAGCCCTTGGACTGAAGAAAGGGGCTACACCTTC.

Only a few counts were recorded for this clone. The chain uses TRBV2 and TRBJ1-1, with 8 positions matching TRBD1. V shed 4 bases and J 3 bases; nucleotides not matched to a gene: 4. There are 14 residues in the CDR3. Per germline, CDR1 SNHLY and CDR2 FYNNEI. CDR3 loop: CASSVRGRDTEAFF. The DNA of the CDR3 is TGTGCCAGCAGTGTCAGGGGGCGGGACACTGAAGCTTTCTTT.

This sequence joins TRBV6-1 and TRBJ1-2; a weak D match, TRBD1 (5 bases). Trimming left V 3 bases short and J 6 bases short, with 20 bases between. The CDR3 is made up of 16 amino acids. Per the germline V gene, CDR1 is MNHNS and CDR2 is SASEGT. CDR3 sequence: CASSELGGKLINGYTF. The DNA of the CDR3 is TGTGCCAGCAGTGAGCTGGGGGGGAAGTTGATAAATGGCTACACCTTC.

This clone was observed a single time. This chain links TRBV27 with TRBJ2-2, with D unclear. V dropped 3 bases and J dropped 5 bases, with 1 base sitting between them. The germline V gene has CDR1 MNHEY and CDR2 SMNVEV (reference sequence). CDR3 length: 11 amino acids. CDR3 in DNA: TGTGCCAGCAGTTTTACCGGGGAGCTGTTTTTT. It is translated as CASSFTGELFF.

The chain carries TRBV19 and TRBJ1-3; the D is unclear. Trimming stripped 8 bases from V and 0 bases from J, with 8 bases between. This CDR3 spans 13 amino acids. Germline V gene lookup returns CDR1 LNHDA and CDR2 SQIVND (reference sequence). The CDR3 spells CASRRISGNTIYF. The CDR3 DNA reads TGTGCCAGTCGCAGGATCTCTGGAAACACCATATATTTT.

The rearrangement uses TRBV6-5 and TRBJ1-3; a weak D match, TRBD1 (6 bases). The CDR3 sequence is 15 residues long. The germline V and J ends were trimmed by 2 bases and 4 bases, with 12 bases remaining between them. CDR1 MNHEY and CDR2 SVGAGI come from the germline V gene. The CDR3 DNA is TGTGCCAGCAGTTACGGGGGGGCAACGGGAAACACCATATATTTT. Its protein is CASSYGGATGNTIYF.

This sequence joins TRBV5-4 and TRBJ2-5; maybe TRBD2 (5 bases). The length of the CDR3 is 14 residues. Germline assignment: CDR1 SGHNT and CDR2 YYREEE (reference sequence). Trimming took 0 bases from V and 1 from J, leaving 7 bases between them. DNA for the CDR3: TGTGCCAGCAGCTTGGACGGGATCCAAGAGACCCAGTACTTC. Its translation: CASSLDGIQETQYF.

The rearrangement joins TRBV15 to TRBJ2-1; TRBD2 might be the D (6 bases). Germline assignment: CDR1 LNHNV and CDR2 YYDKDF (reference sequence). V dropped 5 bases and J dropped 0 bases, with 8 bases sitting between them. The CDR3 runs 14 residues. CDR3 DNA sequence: TGTGCCACCAGCCGGGGACTCTCCTACAATGAGCAGTTCTTC. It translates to CATSRGLSYNEQFF.

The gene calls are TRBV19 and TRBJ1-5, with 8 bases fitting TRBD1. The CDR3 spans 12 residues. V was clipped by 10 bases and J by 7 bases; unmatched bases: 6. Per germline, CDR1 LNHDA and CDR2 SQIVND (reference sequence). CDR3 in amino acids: CATRTGYQPQHF. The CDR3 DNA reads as TGTGCCACAAGGACAGGGTACCAGCCCCAGCATTTT.

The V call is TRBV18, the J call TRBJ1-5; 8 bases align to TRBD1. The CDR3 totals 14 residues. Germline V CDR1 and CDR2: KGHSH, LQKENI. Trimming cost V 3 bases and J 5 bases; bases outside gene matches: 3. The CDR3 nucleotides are TGTGCCAGCTCACCGGACAGGGTAGATCAGCCCCAGCATTTT. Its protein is CASSPDRVDQPQHF.

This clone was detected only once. DNA for the CDR3: TGTGCAAGTCGCTTGGTTGAGTCTTTGGGGAACTATGGCTACACCTTC. Its translation is CASRLVESLGNYGYTF. J is TRBJ1-2 and V is TRBV12-2. TRBV12-2 is given as a pseudogene. This CDR3 has 16 amino acids.